What follows are 9 T cell receptor beta chains derived from one specimen sequenced in a study of blood T cell repertoires in COVID-19 (dated by TCRdb to 2019 to 2021). The library was prepared using the immunoSEQ multiplex PCR assay. The source is immuneACCESS, and TCRdb retained only in-frame sequences with V and J called. Part of the clones is not carried over; for the studies checked, unresolved V genes explain less than half of this, and the remainder is unexplained. The table for this sample lists fewer than 450,000 clones; over 70% of them were counted only once. The ten largest clones represent nearly 6.5% of the sample. Specimen: peripheral blood. The receptors were sampled from a woman aged 45 to 65 with COVID-19, enrolled during active disease.

The chain links TRBV5-1 to TRBJ2-1; 12 positions match TRBD2. The trim removed 0 bases at V and 0 bases at J, leaving 19 bases unmatched. CDR3 length: 23 amino acids. CDR1 SGHRS and CDR2 YFSETQ come from the germline V gene. The CDR3 DNA follows: TGCGCCAGCAGCTTGGGACTAGCGGGAGTGGGATTAAGACTTCGGTACTCCTACAATGAGCAGTTCTTC. This gives the protein CASSLGLAGVGLRLRYSYNEQFF. Full variable domain (rest looked up from reference TRBV5-1 and TRBJ2-1): KAGVTQTPRYLIKTRGQQVTLSCSPISGHRSVSWYQQTPGQGLQFLFEYFSETQRNKGNFPGRFSGRQFSNSRSEMNVSTLELGDSALYLCASSLGLAGVGLRLRYSYNEQFFGPGTRLTVL.

The chain couples TRBV7-2 to TRBJ2-4; TRBD1 is a possible D gene (5 bases). The CDR3 is 14 residues long. Trimming took 5 bases from V and 2 from J, leaving 10 bases between them. Germline loops: CDR1 SGHTA, CDR2 FQGNSA. The CDR3 here is CASSTTGSKNIQYF. The DNA for the CDR3 is TGTGCCAGCAGCACAACAGGATCCAAAAACATTCAGTACTTC.

The chain is built from TRBV5-1 and TRBJ2-2, with 14 bases fitting TRBD2. This CDR3 contains 16 residues. After removal of 4 bases from V and 9 bases from J, the junction contained 8 bases not matched to a gene. The germline V gene has CDR1 SGHRS and CDR2 YFSETQ. The CDR3 sequence: CASSLGLAGGDRELFF. The CDR3 region has the DNA TGCGCCAGCAGCCTAGGACTAGCGGGAGGTGACCGGGAGCTGTTTTTT.

The chain combines TRBV3-1 (or the pseudogene TRBV3-2) with TRBJ2-5, with TRBD2 matching 10 bases. The germline V gene encodes CDR1 LGHDT and CDR2 YNNKEL (reference sequence). The CDR3 totals 15 residues. J was trimmed by 7 bases and V by 4 bases; bases with no gene match: 9. CDR3 nucleotide sequence: TGTGCCAGCAGCCTGACTAGCGGGTCCGGGGGGACCCAGTACTTC. It is translated as CASSLTSGSGGTQYF.

This clone was detected only once. The chain carries TRBV3-1 (or the pseudogene TRBV3-2) and TRBJ2-1; maybe TRBD2 (6 bases). The CDR3 runs 13 residues. The germline gives CDR1 LGHDT, CDR2 YNNKEL (reference sequence). V lost 1 base and J lost 9, with 10 bases in between. CDR3 DNA sequence: TGTGCCAGCAGCCAAGCTAGCGCCGGTGAGCAGTTCTTC. Amino acid sequence: CASSQASAGEQFF.

The chain recombines TRBV25-1 with TRBJ1-2; 10 bases fit TRBD1. Germline CDR1 reads MGHDK; CDR2 reads SYGVNS. CDR3 length: 16 residues. V was pared by 8 bases and J by 4 bases, with 13 bases of the junction left unmatched. The CDR3 here is CASSSPGGQGSYGYTF. The CDR3 region has the DNA TGTGCCAGCTCCTCTCCTGGGGGACAGGGGAGCTATGGCTACACCTTC.

This chain joins TRBV5-1 and TRBJ1-4; D unresolved. V lost 0 bases, J lost 4 bases, and 10 bases lay in between. The CDR3 is made up of 15 amino acids. CDR1 SGHRS and CDR2 YFSETQ come from the germline V gene. In DNA form, the CDR3 reads TGCGCCAGCAGCTTGGCGGGTCCGGGTAATGAAAAACTGTTTTTT. As protein: CASSLAGPGNEKLFF.

This chain connects TRBV29-1 to TRBJ2-1; 8 bases agree with TRBD2. The CDR3 has 15 amino acids. Per germline, CDR1 SQVTM and CDR2 ANQGSEA. The J segment lost 3 bases and the V segment lost 5 bases, leaving 9 bases of the junction unmatched. The CDR3 DNA is TGCAGCGTTCACGGACTAGCCAAAATCTACAATGAGCAGTTCTTC. Translating it yields CSVHGLAKIYNEQFF.

V usage is TRBV19 and J usage is TRBJ1-1; no clear D gene. Germline V lookup: CDR1 LNHDA, CDR2 SQIVND (reference sequence). CDR3 size: 14 residues. V lost 7 bases and J lost 0, with 12 bases in between. In nucleotides, the CDR3 is TGTGCCAGTAATTTTCAGGCTGTGAACACTGAAGCTTTCTTT. Translating it yields CASNFQAVNTEAFF. Based on the CDR3 plus reference TRBV19 and TRBJ1-1, the full variable domain is DGGITQSPKYLFRKEGQNVTLSCEQNLNHDAMYWYRQDPGQGLRLIYYSQIVNDFQKGDIAEGYSVSREKKESFPLTVTSAQKNPTAFYLCASNFQAVNTEAFFGQGTRLTVV.